This record concerns one T cell receptor beta chain sequence. This entry comes from a study of long-term antiretroviral therapy in people with HIV. An immunoSEQ assay, version v3.0, was performed at survey level. Profiled with immunoSEQ multiplex PCR; TCRdb holds only in-frame clones, not every one. The table has some 33,000 clones, 96% seen once. CDR3 length: 16 amino acids. This receptor was taken from a man aged 30-40 years with HIV. Sequences were derived from unsorted PBMCs, sampled approximately 6.6 years after starting antiretroviral therapy. The J gene is TRBJ1-1, the V gene TRBV21-1. TRBV21-1 is listed as a pseudogene. CDR3: CASPKGGPPEGAEAFF. The CDR3 region has the DNA TGTGCCAGCCCCAAGGGGGGGCCCCCCGAGGGGGCTGAAGCTTTCTTT.